The rows below give T cell receptor beta chains drawn from one sample of a study of blood T cell repertoires in COVID-19. Profiled with immunoSEQ multiplex PCR; TCRdb holds only in-frame clones, not every one. This sample has over 140,000 clones, with about 79% found just once. Source material: PBMCs or T cells enriched from blood (not recorded which). The source of these receptors is a woman between 45 and 65 years old who had recovered from COVID-19. Each CDR3 is given with its conserved first and last residue. D genes are given only for firm matches. A row's size may be missing; if present it is once, few, many or a size class.

TRBJ1-5 . TRBV19 . CASSWVEGSEGPQHF TGTGCCAGCTCCTGGGTAGAAGGCAGTGAGGGGCCCCAGCATTTT
TRBJ2-4 . TRBV7-6 TRBD2 CASSHSRGELKNIQYF TGTGCCAGCAGCCACAGTCGGGGGGAGCTTAAAAACATTCAGTACTTC
TRBJ1-6 few TRBV18 TRBD1 CASTKTGDSPLHF TGTGCCAGCACCAAGACAGGGGACTCACCCCTCCACTTT
TRBJ2-7 . TRBV30 TRBD2 CAWNHAGTSSYEQYF TGTGCCTGGAACCATGCCGGGACTAGTTCCTACGAGCAGTACTTC
TRBJ2-2 . TRBV6-4 . CASRRSGFNTGELFF TGTGCCAGCAGACGAAGCGGGTTTAACACCGGGGAGCTGTTTTTT
TRBJ2-3 . TRBV9 TRBD1 CASSSRTGAKGTQYF TGTGCCAGCAGCTCCCGGACAGGGGCGAAGGGGACGCAGTATTTT
TRBJ1-1 few TRBV10-3 . CAITANGNTEAFF TGTGCCATCACCGCCAACGGGAACACTGAAGCTTTCTTT
TRBJ1-4 few TRBV28 . CASSLSRMGRGYEKLFF TGTGCCAGCAGTTTATCCCGTATGGGCAGGGGTTATGAAAAACTGTTTTTT
TRBJ1-3 . TRBV27 TRBD1 CASSLDHRGGNTIYF TGTGCCAGCAGTTTAGACCACAGGGGAGGAAACACCATATATTTT
TRBJ2-7 . TRBV3-1/TRBV3-2 TRBD2 CASSQGTSGGYEQYF TGTGCCAGCAGCCAAGGGACTAGCGGGGGGTACGAGCAGTACTTC
TRBJ1-2 . TRBV6-6 . CASSPGSSYGYTF TGTGCCAGCAGTCCCGGGAGCTCCTATGGCTACACCTTC
TRBJ1-2 . TRBV7-9 . CASSFDTYGYTF TGTGCCAGCAGCTTTGACACGTATGGCTACACCTTC
TRBJ2-1 . TRBV5-1 TRBD2 CASSWPLAGGNNEQFF TGCGCCAGCAGCTGGCCACTAGCGGGGGGAAACAATGAGCAGTTCTTC
TRBJ2-1 . TRBV6-4 . CASSDVGGLYNEQFF TGTGCCAGCAGTGACGTAGGCGGGCTCTACAATGAGCAGTTCTTC
TRBJ2-7 . TRBV5-4 . CASSSQGTQAYEQYF TGTGCCAGCAGCTCTCAGGGGACCCAAGCCTACGAGCAGTACTTC
TRBJ1-1 . TRBV4-1 . CASSPQTNTEAFF TGCGCCAGCAGCCCACAGACGAACACTGAAGCTTTCTTT
TRBJ2-7 . TRBV5-4 . CASSEGGAVSYEQYF TGTGCCAGCAGCGAAGGGGGGGCCGTCTCCTACGAGCAGTACTTC
TRBJ2-7 . TRBV5-1 TRBD2 CASRTSANEQYF TGCGCCAGCAGGACTAGCGCCAACGAGCAGTACTTC
TRBJ2-5 . TRBV10-3 TRBD2 CAISESASGRVWETQYF TGTGCCATCAGTGAGTCGGCTAGCGGGAGAGTGTGGGAGACCCAGTACTTC
TRBJ2-7 . TRBV13 TRBD2 CASSLVGLEAYEQYF TGTGCCAGCAGCTTAGTGGGACTAGAAGCCTACGAGCAGTACTTC